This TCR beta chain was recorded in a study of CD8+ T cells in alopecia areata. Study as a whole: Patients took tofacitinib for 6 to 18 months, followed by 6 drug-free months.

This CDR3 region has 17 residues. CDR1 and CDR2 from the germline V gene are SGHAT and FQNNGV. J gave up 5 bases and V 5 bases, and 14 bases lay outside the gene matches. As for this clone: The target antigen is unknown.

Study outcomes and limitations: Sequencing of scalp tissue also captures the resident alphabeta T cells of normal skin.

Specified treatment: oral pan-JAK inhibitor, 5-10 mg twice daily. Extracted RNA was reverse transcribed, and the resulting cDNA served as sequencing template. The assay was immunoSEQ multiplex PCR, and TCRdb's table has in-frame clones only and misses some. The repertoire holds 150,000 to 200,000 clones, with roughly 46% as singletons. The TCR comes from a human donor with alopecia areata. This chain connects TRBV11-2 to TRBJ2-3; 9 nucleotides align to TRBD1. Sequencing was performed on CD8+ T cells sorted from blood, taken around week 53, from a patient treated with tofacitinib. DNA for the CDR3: TGTGCCAGCAGCGCCATTGCTACAGGGGGCCGGGAAGATACGCAGTATTTT. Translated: CASSAIATGGREDTQYF.